This note documents a single T cell receptor beta chain sequence. Its specificity is unknown. This sample stems from a study of shared clonotypes between healthy human individuals. Study background: Plates per donor: three CD4 naive, three CD4 memory, two CD8 naive, one CD8 memory.

Overall study findings and caveats: Shared clonotypes across all four donors exceeded non-shared ones in generation probability. With a few donors compared, around 5.4% of naive CD4 clonotypes were shared. Naive subsets typically showed greater estimated richness than memory subsets.

The assay was immunoSEQ multiplex PCR, and TCRdb's table has in-frame clones only and misses some. The sample gives over a million clones, about 76% of which show up once; 1.4% to 1.5% is in the top ten. The CDR3 has 12 residues. V shed 2 bases and J shed 7 bases, with 7 bases lying between them. Germline CDR1 reads MNHNS; CDR2 reads SASEGT. The sequenced material came from memory CD4+ T cells sorted from blood. Stated subset: CD45RA-negative fraction. This receptor was taken from a man between 18 and 29 years old in good health. This chain links TRBV6-1 with TRBJ2-3, with D uncertain. The CDR3, as DNA: TGTGCCAGCAGTGAAAGTTGGAATACGCAGTATTTT. The encoded protein is CASSESWNTQYF.